This T cell receptor beta chain was found in a study of blood T cell repertoires in COVID-19. As for the study in general: The United States, Italy and Spain were the sources of the acute and convalescent COVID-19 samples. The cDNA or gDNA used as material had been derived from T cells, B-cell-depleted T cells, or PBMCs.

In the authors' workflow: It was from reference gene primer amplification that nucleated cell counts were estimated. Sequencing used immunoSEQ multiplex PCR; TCRdb keeps in-frame clones, though not all of them. The V and J calls and clone size come from that table; D and trimming were worked out from the DNA. Of approximately 410,000 clones listed, 80% to 90% are singletons. The CDR3 is 15 residues long. J was trimmed by 7 bases and V by 7 bases; bases with no gene match: 12. Germline V gene sequence: CDR1 MNHEY, CDR2 SVGAGI. This chain joins TRBV6-5 and TRBJ2-3, with 9 bases that match TRBD2. This receptor was identified in a woman in her thirties with active or convalescent COVID-19. The sequencing sample was made of peripheral blood. The CDR3 coding sequence is TGTGCCAGCAAAGACCCTCCTAGCGGGATAAATACGCAGTATTTT. As protein: CASKDPPSGINTQYF.